This section outlines one T cell receptor (beta chain) sequence together with its context. This sample includes further DNA sequences coding for the same CDR3. Original data processing: Amplification of reference gene primers was used by the study to estimate nucleated cell counts. TCRdb's table, derived via immunoSEQ multiplex PCR, lists solely in-frame clones and lacks some. The DNA was the basis for D and trimming; V, J and clone size are from that table. The data show fewer than 250,000 clones, approximately 90% seen once. The V gene's germline CDR1 is LNHDA and CDR2 SQIVND (reference sequence). V shed 3 bases and J shed 7 bases, with 10 bases lying between them. The CDR3 length is 14 residues. This sample is part of a study of blood T cell repertoires in COVID-19.

Sequencing was done on a sample of peripheral blood. The clonotype comes from a human donor in a cohort sampled during active COVID-19. The chain is built from TRBV19 and TRBJ1-6; possibly TRBD1 for D (6 bases). The chain's CDR3 is CASSMGGRNSPLHF. The CDR3 DNA is TGTGCCAGTAGTATGGGGGGGCGAAATTCACCCCTCCACTTT.